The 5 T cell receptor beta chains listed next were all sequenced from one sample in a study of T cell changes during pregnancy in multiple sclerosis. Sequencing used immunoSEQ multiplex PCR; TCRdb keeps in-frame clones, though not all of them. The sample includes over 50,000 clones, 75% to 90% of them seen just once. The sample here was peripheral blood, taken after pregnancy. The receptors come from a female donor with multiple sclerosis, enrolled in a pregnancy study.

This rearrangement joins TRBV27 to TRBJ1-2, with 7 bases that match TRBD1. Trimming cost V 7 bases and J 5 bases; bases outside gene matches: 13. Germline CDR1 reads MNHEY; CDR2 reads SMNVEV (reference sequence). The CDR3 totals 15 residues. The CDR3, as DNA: TGTGCCAGCACTTATAGGTGGGACAGCCTATATGGCTACACCTTC. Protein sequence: CASTYRWDSLYGYTF.

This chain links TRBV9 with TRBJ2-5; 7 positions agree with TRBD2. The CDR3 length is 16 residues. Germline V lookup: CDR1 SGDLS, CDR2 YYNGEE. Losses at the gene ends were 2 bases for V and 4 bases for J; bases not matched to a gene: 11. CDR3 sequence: CASSVRDPGGGETQYF. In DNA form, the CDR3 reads TGTGCCAGCAGCGTGAGAGATCCGGGGGGAGGAGAGACCCAGTACTTC.

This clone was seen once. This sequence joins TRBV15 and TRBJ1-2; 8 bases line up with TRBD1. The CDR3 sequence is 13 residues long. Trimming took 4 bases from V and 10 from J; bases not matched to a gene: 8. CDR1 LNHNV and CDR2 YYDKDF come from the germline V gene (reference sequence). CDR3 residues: CATSNDRGGYYTF. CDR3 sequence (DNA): TGTGCCACCAGCAACGACAGGGGTGGATACTACACCTTC.

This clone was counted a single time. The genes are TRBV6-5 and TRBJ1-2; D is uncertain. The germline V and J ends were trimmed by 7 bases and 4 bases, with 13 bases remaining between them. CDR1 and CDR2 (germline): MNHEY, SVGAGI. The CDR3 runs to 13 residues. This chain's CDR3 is CASTQDFGYGYTF. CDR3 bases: TGTGCCAGCACCCAGGATTTCGGCTATGGCTACACCTTC.

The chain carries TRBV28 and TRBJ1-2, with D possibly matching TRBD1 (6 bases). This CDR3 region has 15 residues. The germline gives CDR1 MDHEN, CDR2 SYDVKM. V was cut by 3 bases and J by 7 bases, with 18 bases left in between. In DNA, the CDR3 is TGTGCCAGCAGTTTCGGGGACACCCTGGACCCTGGCTACACCTTC. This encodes CASSFGDTLDPGYTF.